This T cell receptor beta chain stems from a study of shared clonotypes between healthy human individuals. Whole-study findings and limits: Sampling was confined to blood; repertoires within tissues likely differ.

Note on this clone: Its antigen is as yet unknown.

With 6 bases clipped from V and 4 bases from J, the junction kept 7 bases outside the gene matches. This CDR3 comprises 14 residues. CDR1 is SNHLY, CDR2 FYNNEI, per germline. Here immunoSEQ multiplex PCR was the method, and the copy in TCRdb shows in-frame clones only, minus some. This table holds some 1.5 million clones, approximately 98% found once. Each donor was a Caucasian adult residing in Nashville, Tennessee. Sequencing was performed on naive CD4+ T cells sorted from blood. Documented subset: CD45RA+ positively selected. The sequence came from a man aged 25-40 years in good health. The chain employs TRBV2 and TRBJ2-3, with 7 bases matching TRBD2. CDR3 protein: CASRPSGAPDTQYF. The CDR3, as DNA: TGTGCCAGCAGGCCTAGCGGTGCCCCAGATACGCAGTATTTT.